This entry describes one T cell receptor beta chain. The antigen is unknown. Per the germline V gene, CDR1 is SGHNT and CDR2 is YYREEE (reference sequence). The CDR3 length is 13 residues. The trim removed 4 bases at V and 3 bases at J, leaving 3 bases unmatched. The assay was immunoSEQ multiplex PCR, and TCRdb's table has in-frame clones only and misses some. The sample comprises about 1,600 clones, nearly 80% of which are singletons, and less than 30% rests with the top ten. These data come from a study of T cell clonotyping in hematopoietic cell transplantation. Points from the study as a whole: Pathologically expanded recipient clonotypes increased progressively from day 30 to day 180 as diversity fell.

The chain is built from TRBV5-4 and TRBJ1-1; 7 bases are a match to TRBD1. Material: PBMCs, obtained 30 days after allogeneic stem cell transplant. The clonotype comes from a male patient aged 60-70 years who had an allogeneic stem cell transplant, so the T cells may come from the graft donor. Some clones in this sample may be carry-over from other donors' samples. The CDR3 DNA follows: TGTGCCAGCAGCCCAGACAGGGACACTGAAGCTTTCTTT. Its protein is CASSPDRDTEAFF.